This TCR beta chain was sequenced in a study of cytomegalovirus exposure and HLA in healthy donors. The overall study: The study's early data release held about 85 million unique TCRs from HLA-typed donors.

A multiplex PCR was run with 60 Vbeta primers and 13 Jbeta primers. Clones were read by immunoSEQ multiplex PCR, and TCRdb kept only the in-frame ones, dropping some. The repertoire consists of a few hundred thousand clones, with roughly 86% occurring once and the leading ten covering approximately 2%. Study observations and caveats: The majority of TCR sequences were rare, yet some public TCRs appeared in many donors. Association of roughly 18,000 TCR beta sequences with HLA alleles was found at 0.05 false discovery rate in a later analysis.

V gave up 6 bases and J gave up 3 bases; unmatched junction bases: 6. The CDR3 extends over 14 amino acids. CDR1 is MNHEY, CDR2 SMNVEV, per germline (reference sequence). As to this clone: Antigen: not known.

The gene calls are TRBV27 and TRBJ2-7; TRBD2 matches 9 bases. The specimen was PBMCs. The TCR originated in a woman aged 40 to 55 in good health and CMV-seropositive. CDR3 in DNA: TGTGCCAGCAGCAGAGGACTAGCGAACTACGAGCAGTACTTC. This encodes CASSRGLANYEQYF.